This is a list of T cell receptor beta chains from one sample in a study of shared clonotypes between healthy human individuals. Generated by immunoSEQ multiplex PCR, the TCRdb table keeps only in-frame clones and is missing some. In the table there are about 490,000 clones, around 80% of which are singletons. Sequenced material: PBMCs. The origin of the receptors is a woman aged 40 to 50 in good health. Some clones in this sample may be carry-over from other donors' samples. Both conserved end residues are part of each CDR3. D genes are given only for firm matches. Size is omitted from some rows. Given values are once, few, many or a class for expanded clones.

DNA	CDR3	size	V	D	J
TGTGCCAGCAGTGAAGCAGGGGGCGTAGATCAGCCCCAGCATTTT	CASSEAGGVDQPQHF	NA	TRBV6-1	TRBD1	TRBJ1-5
TGTGCCTGGAACCAGTACGGTGGCTACACCTTC	CAWNQYGGYTF	NA	TRBV30	NA	TRBJ1-2
TGTGCCAGCACCTTGGGCGGGAGAAGCACAGATACGCAGTATTTT	CASTLGGRSTDTQYF	NA	TRBV11-2	TRBD2	TRBJ2-3
TGTGCCAGCAGTGAAGCGGGCGGGATCGGCTATGGCTACACCTTC	CASSEAGGIGYGYTF	NA	TRBV6-1	NA	TRBJ1-2
TGTGCCAGCCAGCGCGGGACCCAGAACACCGGGGAGCTGTTTTTT	CASQRGTQNTGELFF	NA	TRBV7-9	NA	TRBJ2-2
TGTGCCATCAGCGCCGGGACTAGCGAATACGAGCAGTACTTC	CAISAGTSEYEQYF	once	TRBV10-3	TRBD2	TRBJ2-7
TGTGCCAGCAGTTTATGGGGTCAGCCCCAGCATTTT	CASSLWGQPQHF	NA	TRBV28	NA	TRBJ1-5
TGTGCCAGCACCGACCTAGCCTCGAACACTGAAGCTTTCTTT	CASTDLASNTEAFF	NA	TRBV6-1	NA	TRBJ1-1
TGTGCCAGCTCACTTGAGATGGGGAGAAACACCGGGGAGCTGTTTTTT	CASSLEMGRNTGELFF	NA	TRBV18	NA	TRBJ2-2
TGTGCCAGCAGTTTGGACGGGTGGGGCTACACCTTC	CASSLDGWGYTF	NA	TRBV28	NA	TRBJ1-2
TGTGCCAGTAGTCCCGCGAGCTCTGGAAACACCATATATTTT	CASSPASSGNTIYF	NA	TRBV19	NA	TRBJ1-3
TGTGCCAGCAGCCAATCTAGGGTGGGCGAGCAGTACTTC	CASSQSRVGEQYF	NA	TRBV14	NA	TRBJ2-7
TGTGCCAGCAGTGAAGCCAGCGGACTCCACGAGCAGTACTTC	CASSEASGLHEQYF	few	TRBV6-1	NA	TRBJ2-7
TGTGCCAGCAGTTATACAGGGAACACTGAAGCTTTCTTT	CASSYTGNTEAFF	NA	TRBV6-1	NA	TRBJ1-1
TGTGCCAGCAGCCCCCCGACCCCAGCAAAACTGTTTTTT	CASSPPTPAKLFF	NA	TRBV27	NA	TRBJ1-4
TGTGCCAGCAGCAGACTCTCCGGGGGGCTGGTCACCGGGGAGCTGTTTTTT	CASSRLSGGLVTGELFF	few	TRBV7-2	NA	TRBJ2-2
TGCAGCGTTGAAGATGCCGGGACTAGAAGGAGGGGGGGGAATGAGCAGTTCTTC	CSVEDAGTRRRGGNEQFF	few	TRBV29-1	TRBD2	TRBJ2-1
TGTGCCACCAGCAGAGAGCCCTCTATGAGCTCCTACAATGAGCAGTTCTTC	CATSREPSMSSYNEQFF	NA	TRBV15	NA	TRBJ2-1
TGTGCCAGCAGCCTGGTTGCACTGGGTGATTACGAGCAGTACTTC	CASSLVALGDYEQYF	NA	TRBV27	NA	TRBJ2-7
TGTGCCAGCAGTGAACGGGAAATCGGAAACACCATATATTTT	CASSEREIGNTIYF	few	TRBV6-1	NA	TRBJ1-3